This TCR beta chain was sequenced during a study of Graves' ophthalmopathy and Graves' hyperthyroidism. General observations from the study: Sensitivity reached 87.88% and specificity about 76% for a 13-signature model separating ophthalmopathy from stable hyperthyroidism.

A diagnosis was made from clinical symptoms together with serum thyroxine, TRAb, thyroid ultrasound and orbital computed tomography. This clonotype was recorded many times. Its cognate antigen is unknown. Trimming pared 10 bases from V and 2 bases from J, leaving 6 bases between. Germline V gene sequence: CDR1 SGHAT, CDR2 FQNNGV. This CDR3 spans 12 amino acids. The authors amplified TCR beta CDR3 regions from RNA transcripts. HTBI primers served in a first-round RT-PCR, which a second-round multiplex PCR followed. Each CDR3 protein gets one entry after TCRdb re-called the multiplex PCR reads with MiXCR. Here the sample spans 1 million to 1.3 million distinct CDR3 sequences, 35% to 45% being singletons.

This receptor was taken from an adult man with Graves' hyperthyroidism. The chain employs TRBV11-2 and TRBJ2-6; no reliable D call. The sequenced sample consisted of peripheral blood or thyroid tissue (not recorded which). CDR3 amino acids: CAIYPGANVLTF. CDR3 bases: TGTGCCATCTACCCTGGGGCCAACGTCCTGACTTTC.